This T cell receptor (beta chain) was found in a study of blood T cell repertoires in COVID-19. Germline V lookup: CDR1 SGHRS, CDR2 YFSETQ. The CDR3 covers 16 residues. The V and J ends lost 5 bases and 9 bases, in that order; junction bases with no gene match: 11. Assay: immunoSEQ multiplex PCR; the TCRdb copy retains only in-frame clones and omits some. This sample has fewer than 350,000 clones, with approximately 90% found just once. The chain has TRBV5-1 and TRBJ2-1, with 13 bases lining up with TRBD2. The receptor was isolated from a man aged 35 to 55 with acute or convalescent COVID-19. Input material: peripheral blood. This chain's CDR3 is CASSTLAGGPDSEQFF. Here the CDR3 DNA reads TGCGCCAGCAGTACACTAGCGGGGGGGCCAGATAGTGAGCAGTTCTTC.